These T cell receptor beta chains were read from a single sample in a study of patients and donors after allogeneic stem cell transplantation. One entry per CDR3 protein results from TCRdb running MiXCR on the RT-PCR reads. Of 150,000 to 200,000 distinct CDR3 sequences listed, around 30% were seen once; the top ten hold under 3.5%. The sequencing input was blood, either unsorted or a sorted T cell fraction (not recorded which). Receptors were obtained from a human donor who was either an allogeneic HSCT recipient or a stem cell or donor lymphocyte infusion donor (not recorded which). It is not recorded whose cells these are; they may come from a transplant donor. CDR3s include the opening cysteine and the closing phenylalanine or tryptophan. Fields, in order: J gene, clone size, V gene, CDR3 length, D gene, CDR3 DNA, CDR3 protein. The D gene is left open where the match is weak. Size tells how often a clone was seen (once, few, many) or the class of an expanded clone, and some rows leave it out.

j_call: TRBJ1-3
clone_size: .
v_call: TRBV12-3/TRBV12-4
cdr3_length: 17
d_call: .
cdr3_nt: TGTGCCAGCAGTTGGACGAATCTACAGGGAACTGGAAACACCATATATTTT
cdr3_aa: CASSWTNLQGTGNTIYF

j_call: TRBJ2-5
clone_size: .
v_call: TRBV6-5
cdr3_length: 11
d_call: .
cdr3_nt: TGTGCCAGCAGTTCTAGGGCGACCCAGTACTTC
cdr3_aa: CASSSRATQYF

j_call: TRBJ2-3
clone_size: .
v_call: TRBV4-1
cdr3_length: 17
d_call: .
cdr3_nt: TGCGCCAGCAGCCAACCCGGGTGGGGTAAGGACACAGATACGCAGTATTTT
cdr3_aa: CASSQPGWGKDTDTQYF

j_call: TRBJ2-3
clone_size: .
v_call: TRBV6-2/TRBV6-3
cdr3_length: 13
d_call: .
cdr3_nt: TGTGCCAGCAGTCGTTGGGAGCCCGATACGCAGTATTTT
cdr3_aa: CASSRWEPDTQYF

j_call: TRBJ2-7
clone_size: .
v_call: TRBV5-1
cdr3_length: 15
d_call: TRBD1
cdr3_nt: TGCGCCAGCAGCTTGGGACAGGGGGCCACCTACGAGCAGTACTTC
cdr3_aa: CASSLGQGATYEQYF

j_call: TRBJ2-4
clone_size: few
v_call: TRBV3-1
cdr3_length: 13
d_call: .
cdr3_nt: TGTGCCAGCAGCCAAGATATCAAAAACATTCAGTACTTC
cdr3_aa: CASSQDIKNIQYF

j_call: TRBJ2-2
clone_size: once
v_call: TRBV6-2/TRBV6-3
cdr3_length: 14
d_call: TRBD2
cdr3_nt: TGTGCCAGCAGTTGGGGACTAGCGTTCGGGGAGCTGTTTTTT
cdr3_aa: CASSWGLAFGELFF

j_call: TRBJ1-3
clone_size: many
v_call: TRBV6-5
cdr3_length: 14
d_call: .
cdr3_nt: TGTGCCAGCAGGGACACCTTCTCTGGAAACACCATATATTTT
cdr3_aa: CASRDTFSGNTIYF

j_call: TRBJ2-3
clone_size: .
v_call: TRBV7-2
cdr3_length: 13
d_call: .
cdr3_nt: TGTGCCAGCAGCGTCCCAAACACAGATACGCAGTATTTT
cdr3_aa: CASSVPNTDTQYF

j_call: TRBJ1-5
clone_size: .
v_call: TRBV16
cdr3_length: 16
d_call: .
cdr3_nt: TGTGCCAGCAGCCAATCGGCAGGGCGTAGCAATCAGCCCCAGCATTTT
cdr3_aa: CASSQSAGRSNQPQHF

j_call: TRBJ2-7
clone_size: few
v_call: TRBV15
cdr3_length: 11
d_call: .
cdr3_nt: TGTGCCACCAGGGCACAGGGAGAGCAGTACTTC
cdr3_aa: CATRAQGEQYF

j_call: TRBJ2-1
clone_size: many
v_call: TRBV7-2
cdr3_length: 15
d_call: TRBD2
cdr3_nt: TGTGCCAGCAGCCCAGGGACTAGCGTGTACAATGAGCAGTTCTTC
cdr3_aa: CASSPGTSVYNEQFF

j_call: TRBJ1-5
clone_size: many
v_call: TRBV20-1
cdr3_length: 16
d_call: .
cdr3_nt: TGCAGTGCTAGACCGGGACCTAGAGATAGCAATCAGCCCCAGCATTTT
cdr3_aa: CSARPGPRDSNQPQHF

j_call: TRBJ2-7
clone_size: few
v_call: TRBV27
cdr3_length: 15
d_call: .
cdr3_nt: TGTGCCAGCAGTTTCGCCGGGACTTACTCCTACGAGCAGTACTTC
cdr3_aa: CASSFAGTYSYEQYF

j_call: TRBJ2-3
clone_size: .
v_call: TRBV6-2/TRBV6-3
cdr3_length: 15
d_call: TRBD2
cdr3_nt: TGTGCCAGCACAAGGACTAGCGGTAGCACAGATACGCAGTATTTT
cdr3_aa: CASTRTSGSTDTQYF

j_call: TRBJ1-1
clone_size: many
v_call: TRBV5-1
cdr3_length: 18
d_call: TRBD1
cdr3_nt: TGCGCCAGCAGCTTGGTTCAAATGTCAGGGGGCTGGAACACTGAAGCTTTCTTT
cdr3_aa: CASSLVQMSGGWNTEAFF

j_call: TRBJ2-3
clone_size: .
v_call: TRBV20-1
cdr3_length: 15
d_call: .
cdr3_nt: TGCAGTGCTAGAGCCCCGGAGGCTAGCACAGATACGCAGTATTTT
cdr3_aa: CSARAPEASTDTQYF

j_call: TRBJ2-1
clone_size: .
v_call: TRBV12-5
cdr3_length: 13
d_call: .
cdr3_nt: TGTGCTAGTCTTCGGGACGGAGACAATGAGCAGTTCTTC
cdr3_aa: CASLRDGDNEQFF

j_call: TRBJ2-1
clone_size: .
v_call: TRBV6-2/TRBV6-3
cdr3_length: 18
d_call: TRBD2
cdr3_nt: TGTGCCAGCAGCTCAGGACTAGCGGGAGGGTGGTCCTACAATGAGCAGTTCTTC
cdr3_aa: CASSSGLAGGWSYNEQFF

j_call: TRBJ1-5
clone_size: few
v_call: TRBV10-3
cdr3_length: 15
d_call: .
cdr3_nt: TGTGCCATCAGTCCCGCGGGGGCACGGGATCAGCCCCAGCATTTT
cdr3_aa: CAISPAGARDQPQHF

j_call: TRBJ2-7
clone_size: few
v_call: TRBV7-9
cdr3_length: 14
d_call: .
cdr3_nt: TGTGCCAGCAGCTTAGCAGGAAGGGGATACGAGCAGTACTTC
cdr3_aa: CASSLAGRGYEQYF

j_call: TRBJ2-1
clone_size: .
v_call: TRBV7-9
cdr3_length: 15
d_call: TRBD2
cdr3_nt: TGTGCCAGCAACCTCCGAGCGGGAGCGGGGCATGAGCAGTTCTTC
cdr3_aa: CASNLRAGAGHEQFF

j_call: TRBJ1-5
clone_size: many
v_call: TRBV12-3/TRBV12-4
cdr3_length: 15
d_call: .
cdr3_nt: TGTGCCAGCAGTTTGGGGGGCTGGAGCAATCAGCCCCAGCATTTT
cdr3_aa: CASSLGGWSNQPQHF

j_call: TRBJ1-5
clone_size: .
v_call: TRBV12-3/TRBV12-4
cdr3_length: 13
d_call: .
cdr3_nt: TGTGCCAGCAGGCTGACAGATAATCAGCCCCAGCATTTT
cdr3_aa: CASRLTDNQPQHF

j_call: TRBJ1-5
clone_size: .
v_call: TRBV27
cdr3_length: 17
d_call: .
cdr3_nt: TGTGCCAGCAGTTTAGAGGGGCCGCGGAAGTTTCATCAGCCCCAGCATTTT
cdr3_aa: CASSLEGPRKFHQPQHF

j_call: TRBJ2-7
clone_size: .
v_call: TRBV4-3
cdr3_length: 14
d_call: .
cdr3_nt: TGCGCCAGCAGCCAAGAGGTGGTGGGGACCGAGCAGTACTTC
cdr3_aa: CASSQEVVGTEQYF

j_call: TRBJ2-5
clone_size: .
v_call: TRBV12-3/TRBV12-4
cdr3_length: 12
d_call: .
cdr3_nt: TGTGCCAGCAGTCCCCAGGGGCAGACCCAGTACTTC
cdr3_aa: CASSPQGQTQYF

j_call: TRBJ2-3
clone_size: few
v_call: TRBV24-1
cdr3_length: 13
d_call: .
cdr3_nt: TGTGCCACCAGTGATTTTAGCACAGATACGCAGTATTTT
cdr3_aa: CATSDFSTDTQYF

j_call: TRBJ1-1
clone_size: .
v_call: TRBV30
cdr3_length: 13
d_call: .
cdr3_nt: TGTGCCTGGAGTGTAACGACGCCTTCGAGAGCTTTCTTT
cdr3_aa: CAWSVTTPSRAFF

j_call: TRBJ2-7
clone_size: few
v_call: TRBV3-1
cdr3_length: 14
d_call: TRBD2
cdr3_nt: TGTGCCAGCAGCCGTAACCGGGGGGAATACGAGCAGTACTTC
cdr3_aa: CASSRNRGEYEQYF

j_call: TRBJ2-2
clone_size: few
v_call: TRBV24-1
cdr3_length: 16
d_call: TRBD1
cdr3_nt: TGTGCCACCAGTGACGGACAGGGGGCCGACACCGGGGAGCTGTTTTTT
cdr3_aa: CATSDGQGADTGELFF

j_call: TRBJ1-2
clone_size: few
v_call: TRBV10-2
cdr3_length: 15
d_call: TRBD1
cdr3_nt: TGCGCCAGCAGTGTTCCCCAACAGGGGGCGAATGGCTACACCTTC
cdr3_aa: CASSVPQQGANGYTF

j_call: TRBJ2-7
clone_size: .
v_call: TRBV5-1
cdr3_length: 16
d_call: TRBD1
cdr3_nt: TGCGCCAGCAGCTTGATGGCGGGACAGGTTTCCTACGAGCAGTACTTC
cdr3_aa: CASSLMAGQVSYEQYF

j_call: TRBJ2-7
clone_size: .
v_call: TRBV6-1
cdr3_length: 14
d_call: .
cdr3_nt: TGTGCCAGCAGTGCGAGGGGTGCCCCCTACGAGCAGTACTTC
cdr3_aa: CASSARGAPYEQYF

j_call: TRBJ1-2
clone_size: .
v_call: TRBV7-8
cdr3_length: 15
d_call: .
cdr3_nt: TGTGCCAGCAGCCCCTACGCCCGCGATAGCTATGGCTACACCTTC
cdr3_aa: CASSPYARDSYGYTF

j_call: TRBJ2-3
clone_size: .
v_call: TRBV6-2/TRBV6-3
cdr3_length: 15
d_call: .
cdr3_nt: TGTGCCAGTCGGGTAAGGGGAGCGGTCACAGATACGCAGTATTTT
cdr3_aa: CASRVRGAVTDTQYF

j_call: TRBJ2-6
clone_size: once
v_call: TRBV28
cdr3_length: 15
d_call: .
cdr3_nt: TGTGCCAGCAGTTCCTGGCCCTCTGGGGCCAACGTCCTGACTTTC
cdr3_aa: CASSSWPSGANVLTF

j_call: TRBJ1-3
clone_size: .
v_call: TRBV6-5
cdr3_length: 14
d_call: .
cdr3_nt: TGTGCCAGCAGTCCCAGGTTTTCTGGAAACACCATATATTTT
cdr3_aa: CASSPRFSGNTIYF

j_call: TRBJ2-3
clone_size: .
v_call: TRBV4-1
cdr3_length: 15
d_call: .
cdr3_nt: TGCGCCAGCAGCCCCTCGAGATTTGGGACAGATACGCAGTATTTT
cdr3_aa: CASSPSRFGTDTQYF

j_call: TRBJ2-7
clone_size: .
v_call: TRBV27
cdr3_length: 14
d_call: TRBD2
cdr3_nt: TGTGCCAGCAGTTTAGCGGGAGTTAGCTACGAGCAGTACTTC
cdr3_aa: CASSLAGVSYEQYF

j_call: TRBJ1-4
clone_size: many
v_call: TRBV24-1
cdr3_length: 15
d_call: .
cdr3_nt: TGTGCCACCAGTGATTCAAAGAGGTTTAATGAAAAACTGTTTTTT
cdr3_aa: CATSDSKRFNEKLFF

j_call: TRBJ2-5
clone_size: many
v_call: TRBV14
cdr3_length: 16
d_call: TRBD1
cdr3_nt: TGTGCCAGCAGCCAAGATCGCTGGACAGGGGAAGAGACCCAGTACTTC
cdr3_aa: CASSQDRWTGEETQYF

j_call: TRBJ2-5
clone_size: .
v_call: TRBV29-1
cdr3_length: 13
d_call: .
cdr3_nt: TGCAGCGTTGAAGCGGGAGCCGAAGAGACCCAGTACTTC
cdr3_aa: CSVEAGAEETQYF

j_call: TRBJ1-2
clone_size: many
v_call: TRBV10-2
cdr3_length: 11
d_call: .
cdr3_nt: TGCGCCAGCAGCAAGTCCCGTGGCTACACCTTC
cdr3_aa: CASSKSRGYTF

j_call: TRBJ2-7
clone_size: .
v_call: TRBV12-3/TRBV12-4
cdr3_length: 13
d_call: .
cdr3_nt: TGTGCCAGCAGTTGGTCGGGGGACTACGAGCAGTACTTC
cdr3_aa: CASSWSGDYEQYF

j_call: TRBJ2-7
clone_size: .
v_call: TRBV7-9
cdr3_length: 13
d_call: TRBD2
cdr3_nt: TGTGCCAGCAGTTCTAGCGGAACCTACGAGCAGTACTTC
cdr3_aa: CASSSSGTYEQYF

j_call: TRBJ1-1
clone_size: few
v_call: TRBV12-3/TRBV12-4
cdr3_length: 11
d_call: .
cdr3_nt: TGTGCCAGCAGTTTATGGGGGAAAGCTTCCTTT
cdr3_aa: CASSLWGKASF

j_call: TRBJ2-7
clone_size: .
v_call: TRBV18
cdr3_length: 13
d_call: TRBD2
cdr3_nt: TGTGCCAGCTCACCGGCTAGCGGCTACGAGCAGTACTTC
cdr3_aa: CASSPASGYEQYF

j_call: TRBJ2-5
clone_size: .
v_call: TRBV9
cdr3_length: 15
d_call: .
cdr3_nt: TGTGCCAGCAGCGCAACTTGGGGGAGTCAAGAGACCCAGTACTTC
cdr3_aa: CASSATWGSQETQYF

j_call: TRBJ1-1
clone_size: .
v_call: TRBV7-9
cdr3_length: 15
d_call: .
cdr3_nt: TGTGCCAGCAGCCCCACGGGACATTTAAACACTGAAGCTTTCTTT
cdr3_aa: CASSPTGHLNTEAFF

j_call: TRBJ1-1
clone_size: .
v_call: TRBV18
cdr3_length: 17
d_call: .
cdr3_nt: TGTGCCAGCTCACCAGGACAAGGATCACGACAGAACACTGAAGCTTTCTTT
cdr3_aa: CASSPGQGSRQNTEAFF

j_call: TRBJ2-2
clone_size: .
v_call: TRBV7-8
cdr3_length: 15
d_call: .
cdr3_nt: TGTGCCAGCAGCTTCACCACAGTGAACACCGGGGAGCTGTTTTTT
cdr3_aa: CASSFTTVNTGELFF

j_call: TRBJ1-6
clone_size: .
v_call: TRBV3-1
cdr3_length: 16
d_call: .
cdr3_nt: TGTGCCAGCAGCCAAGATTCGGCACCACTGGGGTCACCCCTCCACTTT
cdr3_aa: CASSQDSAPLGSPLHF

j_call: TRBJ2-3
clone_size: once
v_call: TRBV20-1
cdr3_length: 14
d_call: TRBD2
cdr3_nt: TGCAGTGCAAAGAGCGGGAGGGGCACAGATACGCAGTATTTT
cdr3_aa: CSAKSGRGTDTQYF

j_call: TRBJ2-5
clone_size: many
v_call: TRBV24-1
cdr3_length: 13
d_call: .
cdr3_nt: TGTGCCACCAGTAAGGCAGACCAAGAGACCCAGTACTTC
cdr3_aa: CATSKADQETQYF

j_call: TRBJ1-2
clone_size: .
v_call: TRBV18
cdr3_length: 17
d_call: TRBD1
cdr3_nt: TGTGCCAGCTCCCCTATGGGACAGGGTACAACTAACTATGGCTACACCTTC
cdr3_aa: CASSPMGQGTTNYGYTF

j_call: TRBJ2-7
clone_size: .
v_call: TRBV4-3
cdr3_length: 14
d_call: TRBD1
cdr3_nt: TGCGCCAGCAGCCTACTACAGGGGACGGACGAGCAGTACTTC
cdr3_aa: CASSLLQGTDEQYF

j_call: TRBJ1-6
clone_size: many
v_call: TRBV12-3/TRBV12-4
cdr3_length: 15
d_call: .
cdr3_nt: TGTGCCAGCAGTCGGGCCGGGACGCCTAATTCACCCCTCCACTTT
cdr3_aa: CASSRAGTPNSPLHF

j_call: TRBJ2-4
clone_size: few
v_call: TRBV20-1
cdr3_length: 14
d_call: .
cdr3_nt: TGCAGTGCTACCTCGCGGGTAGCCAAAAACATTCAGTACTTC
cdr3_aa: CSATSRVAKNIQYF